These T cell receptor beta chains were read from a single sample in a study of Tregs in tolerant kidney transplant recipients. TCRdb's copy holds only in-frame clones and misses some; the assay was immunoSEQ multiplex PCR. The repertoire consists of 50,000 or so clones, with around 90% occurring once and the leading ten covering roughly 16%. Here the sequenced sample was CD8+ T cells from blood (PBMCs), taken 12 months after the transplant. Every receptor here comes from a human patient who received a combined kidney and bone marrow transplant. Some T cells may arise from the graft donor. Both conserved end residues are part of each CDR3. D genes are given only for firm matches. Only part of the rows carry a size: once, few, many, or a class if the clone is expanded.

j_gene | v_gene | d_gene | abundance | CDR3nt | CDR3aa
TRBJ2-1 | TRBV11-2 | . | . | TGTGCCAGCAGCCCCCTCCCGGAGGGTTACAATGAGCAGTTCTTC | CASSPLPEGYNEQFF
TRBJ2-5 | TRBV7-9 | . | . | TGTGCCAGCAGCCGAAGAGTTCGAGGAAGAGAGACCCAGTACTTC | CASSRRVRGRETQYF
TRBJ1-4 | TRBV5-1 | . | . | TGCGCCAGCAGCCCCGAGGGAGGAGGGTTAAGTGAAAAACTGTTTTTT | CASSPEGGGLSEKLFF
TRBJ2-7 | TRBV28 | TRBD1 | . | TGTGCCAGCAGTCCTCAGACAGGGTTCCCCGAGCAGTACTTC | CASSPQTGFPEQYF
TRBJ1-5 | TRBV19 | . | . | TGTGCCAGTAGTGTCGGGACAAGAAGCAATCAGCCCCAGCATTTT | CASSVGTRSNQPQHF
TRBJ2-3 | TRBV13 | . | once | TGTGCCAGCAGCTCAGGAGTTACTAGCACAGATACGCAGTATTTT | CASSSGVTSTDTQYF
TRBJ2-7 | TRBV11-3 | . | . | TGTGCCAGCAGCGCAGGCTTAGAACTCTCCTACGAGCAGTACTTC | CASSAGLELSYEQYF
TRBJ2-1 | TRBV14 | . | . | TGTGCCAGCAGCCAAGATTTCACCCCTAGCTCCTACAATGAGCAGTTCTTC | CASSQDFTPSSYNEQFF
TRBJ2-1 | TRBV2 | TRBD1 | . | TGTGCCAGCACCGGACAGGATTCCAATGAGCAGTTCTTC | CASTGQDSNEQFF
TRBJ2-7 | TRBV6-5 | . | . | TGTGCCAGCAGTTACAGGGGATTGGGGGAGCAGTACTTC | CASSYRGLGEQYF
TRBJ2-1 | TRBV7-9 | . | . | TGTGCCAGCACCCTAGTCGCGAATGAGCAGTTCTTC | CASTLVANEQFF
TRBJ2-1 | TRBV15 | . | . | TGTGCCACCAGCAGAGATTTATTCGTATACAATGAGCAGTTCTTC | CATSRDLFVYNEQFF
TRBJ1-2 | TRBV7-8 | . | . | TGTGCCAGCAGCTTCGACAGGCGCTATGGCTACACCTTC | CASSFDRRYGYTF
TRBJ1-1 | TRBV28 | TRBD1 | . | TGTGCCAGCAGTTTTTGGACAGGGGGAACTGAAGCTTTCTTT | CASSFWTGGTEAFF
TRBJ1-3 | TRBV6-5 | TRBD1 | . | TGTGCCAGCAGTGGACAGGGGGCACCTAGAAACACCATATATTTT | CASSGQGAPRNTIYF